Each of the 2 T cell receptor beta chains below was sequenced from the same sample in a study of CD8+ T cells in alopecia areata. The treatment is: oral pan-JAK inhibitor, 5-10 mg twice daily. cDNA reverse transcribed from extracted RNA served as the sequencing template. Measured with immunoSEQ multiplex PCR; TCRdb has only the in-frame clones, and not every one. This table has 110,000 or so clones, 58% appearing once. The source material was CD8+ T cells sorted from blood, sampled at week 4, from a patient treated with tofacitinib. These receptors were obtained from a human donor with alopecia areata.

The chain combines TRBV30 with TRBJ2-1, with D tentatively TRBD1 or TRBD2 (6 bases each). This CDR3 is built from 14 residues. Trimming removed 7 bases at V and 6 bases at J, with 19 bases between. Germline V gene lookup returns CDR1 GTSNPN and CDR2 SVGIG (reference sequence). CDR3 bases: TGTGCCTTCTACTGGGGGGCCGGTCCCAATGAGCAGTTCTTC. Translation gives CAFYWGAGPNEQFF.

The rearrangement links TRBV4-2 to TRBJ1-5; D not resolved. V was shortened by 1 base and J by 6 bases, with 10 bases between the two germline ends. Germline-derived CDR1 and CDR2 are LGHNA and YNFKEQ. CDR3 length: 14 amino acids. The CDR3 is CASSQGTGVQPQHF. CDR3 coding DNA: TGTGCCAGCAGCCAAGGGACGGGAGTTCAGCCCCAGCATTTT.